These 12 T cell receptor beta chains originate from one sample sequenced in a study of PD-L1 blockade in urothelial cancer. Sequenced by immunoSEQ multiplex PCR; TCRdb stores in-frame clones only, minus some. This table has 40,000 or so clones, around nine tenths appearing once. Time point meaning: peripheral blood 6 weeks after treatment start. Sequences were derived from PBMCs, sampled around atezolizumab (anti-PD-L1) treatment. Receptor source: a man between 60 and 75 years old with urothelial cancer.

This chain connects TRBV5-4 to TRBJ1-2; D gene ambiguous. The germline CDR1 and CDR2 sequences are SGHNT and YYREEE (reference sequence). The CDR3 runs 16 residues. With 0 bases removed from V and 8 bases from J, the gap between germline ends came to 20 bases. The CDR3 is CASSLEFRVSEPGYTF. In DNA form, the CDR3 reads TGTGCCAGCAGCTTGGAGTTCCGGGTATCGGAGCCAGGCTACACCTTC.

The chain has TRBV19 and TRBJ2-7; possibly TRBD1 for D (5 bases). V lost 5 bases, J lost 0 bases, and 14 bases lay in between. The CDR3 has 15 residues. Germline assignment: CDR1 LNHDA and CDR2 SQIVND (reference sequence). CDR3 protein: CASSLGHLFSYEQYF. CDR3 bases: TGTGCCAGTAGTCTCGGACACCTTTTCTCCTACGAGCAGTACTTC.

This sequence joins TRBV9 and TRBJ1-3, with D unclear. Germline V gene data show CDR1 as SGDLS and CDR2 as YYNGEE. The V gene lost 4 bases and the J gene lost 4 bases, with 12 bases spanning the gap. CDR3 length: 14 amino acids. Here the CDR3 reads CASSSGLPGNTIYF. CDR3 bases: TGTGCCAGCAGCTCTGGACTGCCCGGAAACACCATATATTTT. Filled out from reference TRBV9 and TRBJ1-3, the complete variable domain reads DSGVTQTPKHLITATGQRVTLRCSPRSGDLSVYWYQQSLDQGLQFLIQYYNGEERAKGNILERFSAQQFPDLHSELNLSSLELGDSALYFCASSSGLPGNTIYFGEGSWLTVV.

The gene calls are TRBV5-4 and TRBJ1-4; weak D call: TRBD1 (6 bases). Germline V gives CDR1 SGHNT, CDR2 YYREEE (reference sequence). The CDR3 has 16 amino acids. The germline V and J ends were trimmed by 4 bases and 8 bases, with 21 bases remaining between them. CDR3 amino acids: CASSVTSGRGGEKLFF. CDR3 DNA sequence: TGTGCCAGCAGCGTTACCTCGGGACGAGGGGGAGAAAAACTGTTTTTT.

This clone showed up just a few times. This chain connects TRBV11-2 to TRBJ1-6, with 9 nucleotides matching TRBD1. The CDR3 contains 15 residues. V was pared by 5 bases and J by 9 bases, with 8 bases of the junction left unmatched. Germline assignment: CDR1 SGHAT and CDR2 FQNNGV. Written as DNA, the CDR3 is TGTGCCAGCAGCGCACGGACAGGGGAAAGTTCACCCCTCCACTTT. It is translated as CASSARTGESSPLHF.

The J gene is TRBJ1-1, the V gene TRBV5-4; D gene ambiguous. There are 14 residues in the CDR3. V lost 0 bases to trimming and J lost 3 bases, with 9 bases between them. The germline gives CDR1 SGHNT, CDR2 YYREEE (reference sequence). The CDR3 sequence is CASSLGGPDTEAFF. For the CDR3, the DNA is TGTGCCAGCAGCTTGGGAGGGCCAGACACTGAAGCTTTCTTT.

The rearrangement links TRBV6-1 to TRBJ2-1; weak D call: TRBD2 (6 bases). This CDR3 is built from 11 residues. CDR1 is MNHNS, CDR2 SASEGT, per germline. The germline V and J ends were trimmed by 8 bases and 12 bases, with 14 bases remaining between them. The CDR3 bases are TGTGCCAGCGACCCCGGGACTTGGCAGTTCTTC. Translation gives CASDPGTWQFF.

The chain combines TRBV11-1 with TRBJ1-1; perhaps TRBD1 as D (6 bases). V lost 2 bases and J 5 bases, leaving 9 bases between the germline ends. This CDR3 region has 13 residues. From germline, CDR1 is SGHAT and CDR2 FQDESV (reference sequence). CDR3 in amino acids: CASSLNRVTEAFF. The CDR3 coding sequence is TGTGCCAGCAGCTTAAACAGGGTGACTGAAGCTTTCTTT.

The rearrangement uses TRBV5-1 and TRBJ1-3; TRBD1 agrees at 8 bases. The J segment lost 1 base and the V segment lost 0 bases, leaving 6 bases of the junction unmatched. Germline loops: CDR1 SGHRS, CDR2 YFSETQ. The CDR3 totals 17 residues. This chain's CDR3 is CASSLGGTGGSGNTIYF. The CDR3 DNA follows: TGCGCCAGCAGCTTGGGGGGGACAGGCGGATCTGGAAACACCATATATTTT.

The CDR3 is CASSKGGGFTDTQYF. The DNA of the CDR3 is TGTGCCAGTAGTAAAGGGGGGGGATTCACAGATACGCAGTATTTT. This sequence joins TRBV19 and TRBJ2-3, with D possibly being TRBD2 (7 bases). This CDR3 region has 15 residues. V was shortened by 4 bases and J by 2 bases, with 13 bases between the two germline ends. Germline CDR1 LNHDA, CDR2 SQIVND (reference sequence). The full variable domain, with the rest looked up from reference TRBV19 and TRBJ2-3, is DGGITQSPKYLFRKEGQNVTLSCEQNLNHDAMYWYRQDPGQGLRLIYYSQIVNDFQKGDIAEGYSVSREKKESFPLTVTSAQKNPTAFYLCASSKGGGFTDTQYFGPGTRLTVL.

This sequence joins TRBV2 and TRBJ2-7; perhaps TRBD2 as D (6 bases). The CDR3 contains 13 residues. V was cut by 6 bases and J by 3 bases, with 12 bases left in between. Germline V lookup: CDR1 SNHLY, CDR2 FYNNEI. The CDR3 nucleotides are TGTGCCAGCAGGATAGCGGACGGCTACGAGCAGTACTTC. It translates to CASRIADGYEQYF.

This chain links TRBV19 with TRBJ2-7; possible D gene TRBD1, 6 bases. V was clipped by 4 bases and J by 0 bases, with 13 bases between them. The germline V gene has CDR1 LNHDA and CDR2 SQIVND (reference sequence). The CDR3 totals 15 residues. The CDR3 coding sequence is TGTGCCAGTAGTACTGCCGGGACAAACTCCTACGAGCAGTACTTC. Encoded protein: CASSTAGTNSYEQYF. Full variable domain (rest looked up from reference TRBV19 and TRBJ2-7): DGGITQSPKYLFRKEGQNVTLSCEQNLNHDAMYWYRQDPGQGLRLIYYSQIVNDFQKGDIAEGYSVSREKKESFPLTVTSAQKNPTAFYLCASSTAGTNSYEQYFGPGTRLTVT.